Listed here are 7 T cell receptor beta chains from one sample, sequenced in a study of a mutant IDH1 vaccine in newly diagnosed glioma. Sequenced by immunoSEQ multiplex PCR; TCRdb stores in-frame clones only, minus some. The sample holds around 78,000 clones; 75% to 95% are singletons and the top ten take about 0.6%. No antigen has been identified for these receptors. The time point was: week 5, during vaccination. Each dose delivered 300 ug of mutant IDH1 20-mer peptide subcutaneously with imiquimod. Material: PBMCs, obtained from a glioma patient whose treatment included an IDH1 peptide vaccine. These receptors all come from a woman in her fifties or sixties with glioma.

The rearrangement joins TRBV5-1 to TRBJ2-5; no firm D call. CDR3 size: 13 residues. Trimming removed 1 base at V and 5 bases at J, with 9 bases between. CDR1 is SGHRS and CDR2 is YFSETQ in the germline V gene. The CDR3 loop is CASSLLDSETQYF. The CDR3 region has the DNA TGCGCCAGCAGCTTGTTGGATTCCGAGACCCAGTACTTC.

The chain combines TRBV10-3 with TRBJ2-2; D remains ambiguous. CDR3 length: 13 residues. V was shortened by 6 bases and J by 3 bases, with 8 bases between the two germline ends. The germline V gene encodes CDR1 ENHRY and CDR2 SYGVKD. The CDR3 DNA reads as TGTGCCATCAGGTACAGAGACACCGGGGAGCTGTTTTTT. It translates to CAIRYRDTGELFF.

Here the CDR3 reads CASSPEGGDIQYF. CDR3 DNA: TGTGCCAGCAGCCCGGAGGGGGGGGACATTCAGTACTTC. The V gene is TRBV5-6, the J gene TRBJ2-4; the D gene is possibly TRBD2 (7 bases). The length of the CDR3 is 13 residues. Deletions cut 4 bases from V and 8 bases from J, with 13 bases between. In germline, CDR1 is SGHDT, CDR2 YYEEEE.

In DNA form, the CDR3 reads TGTGCCAGCATCTTTGTTCGGAACACTGAAGCTTTCTTT. Residues: CASIFVRNTEAFF. The chain is built from TRBV6-1 and TRBJ1-1, with no clear D. The germline gives CDR1 MNHNS, CDR2 SASEGT. Between the trimmed V and J ends, which lost 7 bases and 1 base, there was a span of 10 bases. The CDR3 has 13 amino acids.

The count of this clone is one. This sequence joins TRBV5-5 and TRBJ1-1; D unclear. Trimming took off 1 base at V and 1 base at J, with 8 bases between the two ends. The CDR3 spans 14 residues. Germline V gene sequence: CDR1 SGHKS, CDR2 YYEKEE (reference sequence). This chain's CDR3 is CASSLSDKNTEAFF. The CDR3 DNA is TGTGCCAGCAGCTTGAGCGACAAGAACACTGAAGCTTTCTTT.

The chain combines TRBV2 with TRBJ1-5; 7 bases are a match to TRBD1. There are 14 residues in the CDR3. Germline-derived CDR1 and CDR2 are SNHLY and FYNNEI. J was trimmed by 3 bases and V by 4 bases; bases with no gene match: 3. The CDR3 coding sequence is TGTGCCAGCAGTGGGGACAGATTCAATCAGCCCCAGCATTTT. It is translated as CASSGDRFNQPQHF.

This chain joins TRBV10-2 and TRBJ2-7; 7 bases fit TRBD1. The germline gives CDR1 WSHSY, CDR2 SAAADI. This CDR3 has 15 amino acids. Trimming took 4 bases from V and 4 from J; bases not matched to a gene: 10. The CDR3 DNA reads TGCGCCAGCAGTGTGACAGGGCGAGGTATATACGAGCAGTACTTC. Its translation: CASSVTGRGIYEQYF.